One and the same sample provided the 12 T cell receptor beta chains below, sequenced in a study of T cells in Graves' hyperthyroidism and ophthalmopathy. What was amplified from RNA transcripts were TCR beta CDR3 regions. The HTBI primer set served for first-round RT-PCR of the TCR CDR3. A single record per CDR3 protein comes from TCRdb applying MiXCR to the multiplex PCR reads. The sample comprises about 560,000 distinct CDR3 sequences, over 15% of which are singletons, and approximately 20% rests with the top ten. The specimen was blood. The receptors shown here come from a young woman with Graves' hyperthyroidism.

This clonotype has more than one count but fewer than ten. The chain joins TRBV29-1 to TRBJ2-5, with D unresolved. Germline CDR1 reads SQVTM; CDR2 reads ANQGSEA. Trimming removed 4 bases at V and 1 base at J, with 7 bases between. This CDR3 has 12 amino acids. The CDR3 protein is CSVGNSQETQYF. DNA for the CDR3: TGCAGCGTTGGTAACAGCCAAGAGACCCAGTACTTC.

CDR3 region: CASSPDVSNQPQHF. As DNA, the CDR3 is TGTGCCAGCAGCCCGGACGTCAGCAATCAGCCCCAGCATTTT. The V and J genes are TRBV7-8 and TRBJ1-5; D call uncertain. Germline assignment: CDR1 SGHVS and CDR2 FQNEAQ. V was clipped by 5 bases and J by 1 base, with 9 bases between them. This CDR3 spans 14 amino acids.

This clonotype has only a few counts. This chain connects TRBV2 to TRBJ1-2; 7 bases map to TRBD1. The CDR3 extends over 13 amino acids. Germline V CDR1 and CDR2: SNHLY, FYNNEI. The V and J ends lost 2 bases and 7 bases, in that order; junction bases with no gene match: 4. The CDR3 sequence is CASSETGESGYTF. The CDR3 bases are TGTGCCAGCAGTGAAACAGGGGAGAGTGGCTACACCTTC.

This clonotype was counted only a few times. This chain joins TRBV3-1 and TRBJ2-2, with D perhaps TRBD1 (6 bases). Germline CDR1 LGHDT, CDR2 YNNKEL (reference sequence). The germline V and J ends were trimmed by 4 bases and 1 base, with 19 bases remaining between them. The CDR3 totals 18 residues. CDR3 protein: CASSPHKLQGENTGELFF. CDR3 DNA: TGTGCCAGCAGCCCCCACAAACTACAGGGCGAGAACACCGGGGAGCTGTTTTTT.

This clonotype was recorded at least ten times. The chain is built from TRBV28 and TRBJ2-5; the D is unclear. The CDR3 totals 13 residues. Germline V gives CDR1 MDHEN, CDR2 SYDVKM. The ends were cut back, 3 bases at V and 3 bases at J, with 8 bases in the middle. The DNA of the CDR3 is TGTGCCAGCAGTTTCGGCAACGAAGAGACCCAGTACTTC. This sequence encodes CASSFGNEETQYF. Combining the CDR3 with reference TRBV28 and TRBJ2-5 gives the whole variable domain DVKVTQSSRYLVKRTGEKVFLECVQDMDHENMFWYRQDPGLGLRLIYFSYDVKMKEKGDIPEGYSVSREKKERFSLILESASTNQTSMYLCASSFGNEETQYFGPGTRLLVL.

A few counts support this clonotype. V is TRBV10-1 and J is TRBJ2-7, with D maybe TRBD1 (5 bases). V was clipped by 3 bases and J by 4 bases, with 7 bases between them. The CDR3 spans 12 residues. The germline CDR1 and CDR2 sequences are WNHNN and SYGVQD (reference sequence). This CDR3 is CASSEPGYEQYF. The CDR3, as DNA: TGCGCCAGCAGTGAACCAGGGTACGAGCAGTACTTC.

This clonotype was seen repeatedly, ten times or more. V and J are TRBV12-3 or TRBV12-4 and TRBJ2-7; weak D call: TRBD2 (6 bases). Trimming removed 6 bases at V and 0 bases at J, with 12 bases between. The CDR3 length is 14 residues. CDR3 DNA: TGTGCCAGCAGGGAGGGGCTCCGCTCCTACGAGCAGTACTTC. This encodes CASREGLRSYEQYF.

The chain couples TRBV20-1 to TRBJ1-1; D is unresolved. This CDR3 region has 13 residues. Germline CDR1 is DFQATT and CDR2 is SNEGSKA (reference sequence). V lost 6 bases and J lost 5, with 16 bases in between. CDR3 in amino acids: CSAYDRGWTEAFF. Written as DNA, the CDR3 is TGCAGTGCATATGACCGAGGTTGGACTGAAGCTTTCTTT.

This clonotype was counted at least ten times. The chain employs TRBV12-3 or TRBV12-4 and TRBJ2-7, with D possibly being TRBD2 (5 bases). The V end was cut by 6 bases, the J end by 2 bases, with 20 bases between. The CDR3 spans 16 residues. CDR3 amino acids: CASSLASAGLPYEQYF. In DNA form, the CDR3 reads TGTGCCAGCAGCCTAGCATCGGCAGGTCTCCCCTACGAGCAGTACTTC.

This clonotype was counted between two and nine times. The rearrangement links TRBV9 to TRBJ1-2; D might be TRBD1 (6 bases). The germline V gene has CDR1 SGDLS and CDR2 YYNGEE. Trimming removed 0 bases from V and 8 bases from J, with 17 bases in between. This CDR3 is 15 amino acids long. CDR3 nucleotide sequence: TGTGCCAGCAGCGTAGACCTCCGGACAGATGAGGGCTACACCTTC. Protein sequence: CASSVDLRTDEGYTF. Together with reference TRBV9 and TRBJ1-2, the CDR3 gives the full variable domain: DSGVTQTPKHLITATGQRVTLRCSPRSGDLSVYWYQQSLDQGLQFLIQYYNGEERAKGNILERFSAQQFPDLHSELNLSSLELGDSALYFCASSVDLRTDEGYTFGSGTRLTVV.

This sequence joins TRBV7-3 and TRBJ2-7, with TRBD1 matching over 8 bases. V dropped 5 bases and J dropped 6; count of bases not matched to a gene: 3. CDR3 length: 12 amino acids. CDR1 SGHTA and CDR2 FQGTGA come from the germline V gene. CDR3 bases: TGTGCCAGCAGCGCCGGACAGGGCGAGCAGTACTTC. Encoded protein: CASSAGQGEQYF.

This clonotype was seen many times. The V gene is TRBV20-1, the J gene TRBJ2-5; D is possibly TRBD1 or TRBD2 (5 bases each). Germline CDR1 is DFQATT and CDR2 is SNEGSKA (reference sequence). The V and J ends lost 5 bases and 4 bases respectively, with 14 bases between them. CDR3 size: 13 residues. CDR3 coding DNA: TGCAGTGCTTCGGCCGGGGCTCGAGAGACCCAGTACTTC. This sequence encodes CSASAGARETQYF.